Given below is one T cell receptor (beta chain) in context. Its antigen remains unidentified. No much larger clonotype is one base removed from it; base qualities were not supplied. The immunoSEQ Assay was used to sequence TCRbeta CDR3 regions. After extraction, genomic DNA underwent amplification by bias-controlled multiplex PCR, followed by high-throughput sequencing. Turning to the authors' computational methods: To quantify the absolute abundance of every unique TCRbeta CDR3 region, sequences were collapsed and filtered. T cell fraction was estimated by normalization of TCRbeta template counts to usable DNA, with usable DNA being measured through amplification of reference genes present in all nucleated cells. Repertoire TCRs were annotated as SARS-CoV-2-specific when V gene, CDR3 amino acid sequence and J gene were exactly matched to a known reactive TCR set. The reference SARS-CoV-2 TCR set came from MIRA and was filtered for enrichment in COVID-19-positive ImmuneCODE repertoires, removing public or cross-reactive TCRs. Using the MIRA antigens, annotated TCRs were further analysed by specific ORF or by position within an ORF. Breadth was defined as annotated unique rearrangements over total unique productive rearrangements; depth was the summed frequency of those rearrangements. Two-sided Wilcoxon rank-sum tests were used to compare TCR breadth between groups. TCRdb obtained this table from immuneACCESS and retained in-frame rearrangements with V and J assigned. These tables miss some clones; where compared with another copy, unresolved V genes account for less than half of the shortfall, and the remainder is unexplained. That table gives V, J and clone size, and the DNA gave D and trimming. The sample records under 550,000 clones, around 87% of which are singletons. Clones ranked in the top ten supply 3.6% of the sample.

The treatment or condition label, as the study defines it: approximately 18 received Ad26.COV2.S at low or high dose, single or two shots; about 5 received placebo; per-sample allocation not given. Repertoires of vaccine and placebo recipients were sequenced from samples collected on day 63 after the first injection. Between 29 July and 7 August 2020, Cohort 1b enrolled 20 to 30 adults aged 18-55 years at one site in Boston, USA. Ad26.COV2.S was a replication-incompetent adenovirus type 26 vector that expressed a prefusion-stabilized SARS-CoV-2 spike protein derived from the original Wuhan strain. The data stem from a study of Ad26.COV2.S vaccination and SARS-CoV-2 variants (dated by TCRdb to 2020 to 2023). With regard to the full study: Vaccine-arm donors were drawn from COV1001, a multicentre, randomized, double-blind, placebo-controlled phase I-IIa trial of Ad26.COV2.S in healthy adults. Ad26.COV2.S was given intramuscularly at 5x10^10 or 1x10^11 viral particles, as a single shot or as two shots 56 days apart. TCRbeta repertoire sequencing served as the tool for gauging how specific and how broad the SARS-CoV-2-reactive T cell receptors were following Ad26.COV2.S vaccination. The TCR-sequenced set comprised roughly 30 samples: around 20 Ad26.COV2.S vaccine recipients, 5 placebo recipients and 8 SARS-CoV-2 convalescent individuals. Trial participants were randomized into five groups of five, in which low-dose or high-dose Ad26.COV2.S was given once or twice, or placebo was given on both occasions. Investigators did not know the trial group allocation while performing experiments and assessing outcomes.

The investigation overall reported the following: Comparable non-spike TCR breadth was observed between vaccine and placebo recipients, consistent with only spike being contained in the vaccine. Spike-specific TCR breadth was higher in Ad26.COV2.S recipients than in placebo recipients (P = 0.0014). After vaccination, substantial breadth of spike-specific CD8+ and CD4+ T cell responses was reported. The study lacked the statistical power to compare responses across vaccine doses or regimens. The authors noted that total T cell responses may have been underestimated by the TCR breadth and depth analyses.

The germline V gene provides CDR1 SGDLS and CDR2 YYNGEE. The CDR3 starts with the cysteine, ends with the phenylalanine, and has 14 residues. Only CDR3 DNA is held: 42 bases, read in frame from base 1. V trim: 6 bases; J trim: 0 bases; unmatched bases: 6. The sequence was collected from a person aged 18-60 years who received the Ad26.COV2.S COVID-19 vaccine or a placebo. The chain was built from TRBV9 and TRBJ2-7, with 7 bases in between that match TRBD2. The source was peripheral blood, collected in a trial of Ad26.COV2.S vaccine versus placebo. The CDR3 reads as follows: CASTRRGDSYEQYF. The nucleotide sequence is TGTGCCAGCACCCGCCGGGGGGACTCCTACGAGCAGTACTTC.